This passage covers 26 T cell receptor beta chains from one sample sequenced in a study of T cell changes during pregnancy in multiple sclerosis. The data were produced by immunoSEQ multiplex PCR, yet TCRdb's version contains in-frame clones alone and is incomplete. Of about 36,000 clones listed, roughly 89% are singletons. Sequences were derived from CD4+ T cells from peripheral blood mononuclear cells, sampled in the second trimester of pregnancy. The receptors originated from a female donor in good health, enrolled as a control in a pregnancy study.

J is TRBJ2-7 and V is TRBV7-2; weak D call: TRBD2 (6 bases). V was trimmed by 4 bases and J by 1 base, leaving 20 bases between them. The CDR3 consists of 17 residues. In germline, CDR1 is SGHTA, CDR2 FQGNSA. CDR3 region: CASSSSERGRRSYEQYF. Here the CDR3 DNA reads TGTGCCAGCAGCTCCTCCGAACGGGGGAGGCGGTCCTACGAGCAGTACTTC.

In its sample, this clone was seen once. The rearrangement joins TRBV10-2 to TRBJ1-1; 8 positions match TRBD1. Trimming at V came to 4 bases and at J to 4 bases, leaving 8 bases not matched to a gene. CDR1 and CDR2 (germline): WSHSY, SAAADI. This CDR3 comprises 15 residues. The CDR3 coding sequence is TGCGCCAGCAGTGTGGAGCAGGGGGCATCCACTGAAGCTTTCTTT. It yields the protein CASSVEQGASTEAFF.

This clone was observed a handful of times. CDR3 residues: CASSESGLTGNTIYF. CDR3 nucleotide sequence: TGTGCCAGCAGTGAATCAGGGTTGACTGGAAACACCATATATTTT. The rearrangement uses TRBV25-1 and TRBJ1-3, with D maybe TRBD1 (5 bases). The germline V gene has CDR1 MGHDK and CDR2 SYGVNS. V shed 1 base and J shed 2 bases, with 9 bases lying between them. CDR3 length: 15 amino acids.

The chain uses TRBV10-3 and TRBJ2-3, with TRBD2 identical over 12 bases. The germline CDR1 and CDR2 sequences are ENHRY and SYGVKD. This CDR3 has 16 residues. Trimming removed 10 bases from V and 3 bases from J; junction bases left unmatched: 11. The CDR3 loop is CATRRTSGVETDTQYF. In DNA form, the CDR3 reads TGTGCCACCCGCCGGACTAGCGGGGTTGAGACAGATACGCAGTATTTT.

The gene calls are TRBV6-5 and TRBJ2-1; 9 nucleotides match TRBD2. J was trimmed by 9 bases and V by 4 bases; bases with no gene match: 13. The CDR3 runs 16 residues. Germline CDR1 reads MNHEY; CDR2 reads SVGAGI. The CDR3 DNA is TGTGCCAGCAGTTCCCGCGGGGGCGGGAGGGCCAGTGAGCAGTTCTTC. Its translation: CASSSRGGGRASEQFF.

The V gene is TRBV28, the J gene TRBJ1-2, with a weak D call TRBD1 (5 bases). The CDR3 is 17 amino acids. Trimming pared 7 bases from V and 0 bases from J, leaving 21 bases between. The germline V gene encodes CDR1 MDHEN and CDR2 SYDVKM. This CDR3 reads CASIHTLNRFANYGYTF. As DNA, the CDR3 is TGTGCCAGCATTCACACACTCAACAGGTTTGCTAACTATGGCTACACCTTC.

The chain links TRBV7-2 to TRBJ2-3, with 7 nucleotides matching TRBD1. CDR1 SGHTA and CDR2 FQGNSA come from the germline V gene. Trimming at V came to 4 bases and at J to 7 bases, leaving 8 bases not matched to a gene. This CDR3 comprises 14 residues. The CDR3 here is CASSSLRGRYTQYF. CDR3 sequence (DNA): TGTGCCAGCAGCTCTTTGAGGGGGCGGTATACGCAGTATTTT.

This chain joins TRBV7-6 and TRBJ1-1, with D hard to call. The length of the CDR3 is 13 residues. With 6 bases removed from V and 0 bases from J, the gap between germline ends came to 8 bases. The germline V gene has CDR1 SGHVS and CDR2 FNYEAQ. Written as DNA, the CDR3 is TGTGCCAGCAGTCAGGACTTGAACACTGAAGCTTTCTTT. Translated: CASSQDLNTEAFF. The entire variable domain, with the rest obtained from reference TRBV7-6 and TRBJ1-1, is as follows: GAGVSQSPRYKVTKRGQDVALRCDPISGHVSLYWYRQALGQGPEFLTYFNYEAQQDKSGLPNDRFSAERPEGSISTLTIQRTEQRDSAMYRCASSQDLNTEAFFGQGTRLTVV.

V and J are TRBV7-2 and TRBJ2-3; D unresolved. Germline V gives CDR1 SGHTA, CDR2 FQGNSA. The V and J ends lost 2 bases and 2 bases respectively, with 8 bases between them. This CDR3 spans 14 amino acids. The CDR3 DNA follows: TGTGCCAGCAGCTTAAGCGCCCACACAGATACGCAGTATTTT. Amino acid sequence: CASSLSAHTDTQYF. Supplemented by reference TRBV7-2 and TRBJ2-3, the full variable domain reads GAGVSQSPSNKVTEKGKDVELRCDPISGHTALYWYRQSLGQGLEFLIYFQGNSAPDKSGLPSDRFSAERTGGSVSTLTIQRTQQEDSAVYLCASSLSAHTDTQYFGPGTRLTVL.

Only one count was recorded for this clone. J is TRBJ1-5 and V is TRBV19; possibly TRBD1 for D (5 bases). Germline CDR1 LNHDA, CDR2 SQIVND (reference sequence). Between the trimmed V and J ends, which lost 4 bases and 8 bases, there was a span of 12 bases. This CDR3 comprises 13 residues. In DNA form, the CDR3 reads TGTGCCAGTAGTAGCGGGGGGGGTGAGCCCCAGCATTTT. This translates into CASSSGGGEPQHF.

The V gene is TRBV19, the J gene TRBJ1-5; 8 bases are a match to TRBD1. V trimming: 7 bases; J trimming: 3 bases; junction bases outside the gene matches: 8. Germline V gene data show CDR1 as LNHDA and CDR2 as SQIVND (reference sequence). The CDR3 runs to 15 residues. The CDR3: CASTLDRGFNQPQHF. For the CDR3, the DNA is TGTGCCAGTACCCTCGACAGGGGATTCAATCAGCCCCAGCATTTT.

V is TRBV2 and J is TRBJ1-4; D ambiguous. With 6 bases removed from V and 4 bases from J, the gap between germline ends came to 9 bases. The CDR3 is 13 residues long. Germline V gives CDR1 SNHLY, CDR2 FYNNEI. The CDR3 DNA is TGTGCCAGCAGGTCAGACTATAATGAAAAACTGTTTTTT. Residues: CASRSDYNEKLFF.

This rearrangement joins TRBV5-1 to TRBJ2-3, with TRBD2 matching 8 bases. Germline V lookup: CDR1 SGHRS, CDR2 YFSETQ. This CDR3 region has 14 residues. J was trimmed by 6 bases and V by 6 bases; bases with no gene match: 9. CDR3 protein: CASTDGGASDTQYF. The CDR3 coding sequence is TGCGCCAGCACTGACGGGGGGGCATCGGATACGCAGTATTTT.

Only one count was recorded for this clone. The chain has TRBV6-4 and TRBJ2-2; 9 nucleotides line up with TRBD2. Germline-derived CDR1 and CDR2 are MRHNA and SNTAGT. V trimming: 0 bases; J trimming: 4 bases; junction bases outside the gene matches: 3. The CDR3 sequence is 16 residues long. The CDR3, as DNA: TGTGCCAGCAGTGACTCGGCGGGAGGGGGCACCGGGGAGCTGTTTTTT. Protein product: CASSDSAGGGTGELFF.

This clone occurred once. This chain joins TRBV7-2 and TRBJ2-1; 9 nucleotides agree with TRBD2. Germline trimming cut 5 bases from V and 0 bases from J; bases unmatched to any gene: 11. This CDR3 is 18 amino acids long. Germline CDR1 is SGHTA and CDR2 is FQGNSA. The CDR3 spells CASSPGLARGTSYNEQFF. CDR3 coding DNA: TGTGCCAGCAGCCCGGGACTAGCAAGGGGGACCTCCTACAATGAGCAGTTCTTC.

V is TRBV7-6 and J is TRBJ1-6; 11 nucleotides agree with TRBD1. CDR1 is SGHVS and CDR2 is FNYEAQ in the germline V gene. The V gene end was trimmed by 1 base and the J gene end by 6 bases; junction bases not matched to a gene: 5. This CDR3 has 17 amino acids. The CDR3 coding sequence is TGTGCCAGCAGCTTAGGGGACAGGGGGTCTGGTAATTCACCCCTCCACTTT. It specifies CASSLGDRGSGNSPLHF.

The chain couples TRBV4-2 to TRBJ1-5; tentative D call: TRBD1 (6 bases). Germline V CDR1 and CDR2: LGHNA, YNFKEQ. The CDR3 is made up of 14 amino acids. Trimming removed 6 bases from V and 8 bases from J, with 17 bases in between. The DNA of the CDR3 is TGTGCCAGCAGTTTCGGACAGCCCGGGGAGCCCCAGCATTTT. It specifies CASSFGQPGEPQHF.

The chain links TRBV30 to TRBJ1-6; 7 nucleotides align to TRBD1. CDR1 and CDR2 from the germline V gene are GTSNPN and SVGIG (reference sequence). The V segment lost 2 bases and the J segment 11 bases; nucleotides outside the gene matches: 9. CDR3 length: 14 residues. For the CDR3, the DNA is TGTGCCTGGAGTAAAGAGGGACAGAGCCCACCCCTCCACTTT. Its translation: CAWSKEGQSPPLHF.

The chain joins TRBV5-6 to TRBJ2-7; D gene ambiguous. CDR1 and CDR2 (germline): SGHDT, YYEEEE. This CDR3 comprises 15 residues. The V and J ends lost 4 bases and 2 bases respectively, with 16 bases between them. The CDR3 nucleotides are TGTGCCAGCAGCCCAAGCGTCGTCTTAACCTACGAGCAGTACTTC. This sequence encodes CASSPSVVLTYEQYF.

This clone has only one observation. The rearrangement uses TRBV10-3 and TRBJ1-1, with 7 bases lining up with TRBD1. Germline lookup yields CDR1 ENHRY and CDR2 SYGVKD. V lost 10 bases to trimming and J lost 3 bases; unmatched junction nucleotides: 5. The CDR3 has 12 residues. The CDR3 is CATNTGDTEAFF. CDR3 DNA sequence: TGTGCCACGAATACAGGGGACACTGAAGCTTTCTTT.

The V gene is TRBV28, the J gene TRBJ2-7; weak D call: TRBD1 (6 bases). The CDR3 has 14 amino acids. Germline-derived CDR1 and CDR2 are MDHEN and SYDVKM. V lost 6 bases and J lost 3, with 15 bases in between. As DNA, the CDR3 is TGTGCCAGCAGCCCCGGGACACGGATCTACGAGCAGTACTTC. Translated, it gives CASSPGTRIYEQYF.

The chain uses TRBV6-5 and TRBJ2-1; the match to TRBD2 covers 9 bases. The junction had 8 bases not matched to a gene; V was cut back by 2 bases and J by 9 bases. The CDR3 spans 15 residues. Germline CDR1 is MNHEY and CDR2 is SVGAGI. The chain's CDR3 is CASSYAVAGDGEQFF. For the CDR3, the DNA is TGTGCCAGCAGTTACGCGGTAGCGGGAGACGGTGAGCAGTTCTTC.

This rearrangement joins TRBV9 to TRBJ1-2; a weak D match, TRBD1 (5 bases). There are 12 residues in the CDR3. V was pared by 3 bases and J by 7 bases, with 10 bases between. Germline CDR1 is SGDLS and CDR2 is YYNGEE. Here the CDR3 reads CASSASGLGYTF. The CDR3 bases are TGTGCCAGCAGCGCCTCAGGGCTTGGCTACACCTTC.

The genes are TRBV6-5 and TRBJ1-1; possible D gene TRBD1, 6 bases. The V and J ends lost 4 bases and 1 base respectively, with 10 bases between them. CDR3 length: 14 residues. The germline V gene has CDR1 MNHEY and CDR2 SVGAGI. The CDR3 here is CASSLGQQNTEAFF. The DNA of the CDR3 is TGTGCCAGCAGTTTGGGACAACAGAACACTGAAGCTTTCTTT.

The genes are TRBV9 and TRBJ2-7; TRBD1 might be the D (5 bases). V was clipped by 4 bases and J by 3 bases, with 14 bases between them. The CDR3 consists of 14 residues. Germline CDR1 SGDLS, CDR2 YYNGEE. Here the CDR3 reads CASSSGKDYYEQYF. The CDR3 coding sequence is TGTGCCAGCAGCTCAGGGAAGGATTACTACGAGCAGTACTTC. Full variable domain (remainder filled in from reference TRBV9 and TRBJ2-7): DSGVTQTPKHLITATGQRVTLRCSPRSGDLSVYWYQQSLDQGLQFLIQYYNGEERAKGNILERFSAQQFPDLHSELNLSSLELGDSALYFCASSSGKDYYEQYFGPGTRLTVT.

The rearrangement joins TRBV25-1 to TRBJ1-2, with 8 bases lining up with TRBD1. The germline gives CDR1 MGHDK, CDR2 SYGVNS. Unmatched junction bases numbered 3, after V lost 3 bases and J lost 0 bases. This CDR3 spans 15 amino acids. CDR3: CASSDRQGTNYGYTF. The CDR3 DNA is TGTGCCAGCAGTGATAGACAGGGGACTAACTATGGCTACACCTTC.